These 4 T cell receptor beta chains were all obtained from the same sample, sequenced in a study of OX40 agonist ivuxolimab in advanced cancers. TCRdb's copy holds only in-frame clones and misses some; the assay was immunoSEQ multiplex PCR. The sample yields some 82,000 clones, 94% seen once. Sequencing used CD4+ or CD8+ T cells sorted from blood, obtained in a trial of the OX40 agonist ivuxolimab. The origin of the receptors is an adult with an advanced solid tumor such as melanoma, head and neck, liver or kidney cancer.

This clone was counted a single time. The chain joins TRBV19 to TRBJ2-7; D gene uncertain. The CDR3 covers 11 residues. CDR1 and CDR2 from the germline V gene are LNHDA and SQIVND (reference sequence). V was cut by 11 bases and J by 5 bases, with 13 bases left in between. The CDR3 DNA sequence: TGTGCCCCAGGAGAGTTCGACGAGCAGTACTTC. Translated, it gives CAPGEFDEQYF.

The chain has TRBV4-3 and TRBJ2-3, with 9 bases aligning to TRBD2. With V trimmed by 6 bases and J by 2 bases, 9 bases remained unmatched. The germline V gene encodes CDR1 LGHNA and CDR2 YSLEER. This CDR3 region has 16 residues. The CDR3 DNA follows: TGCGCCAGCAGTTTTGAAGCGGGAGGCCTCACAGATACGCAGTATTTT. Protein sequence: CASSFEAGGLTDTQYF.

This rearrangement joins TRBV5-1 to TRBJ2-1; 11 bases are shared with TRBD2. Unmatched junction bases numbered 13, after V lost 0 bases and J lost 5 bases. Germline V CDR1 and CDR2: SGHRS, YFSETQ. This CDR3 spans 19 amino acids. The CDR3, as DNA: TGCGCCAGCAGCTTGGGGTACTCACTAGCGGGAGAGGCGGACAATGAGCAGTTCTTC. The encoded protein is CASSLGYSLAGEADNEQFF.

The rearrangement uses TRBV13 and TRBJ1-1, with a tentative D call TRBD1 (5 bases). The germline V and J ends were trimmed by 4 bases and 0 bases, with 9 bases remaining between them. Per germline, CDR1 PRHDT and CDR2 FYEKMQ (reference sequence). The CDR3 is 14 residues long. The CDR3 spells CASSWGRLNTEAFF. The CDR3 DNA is TGTGCCAGCAGCTGGGGACGTTTGAACACTGAAGCTTTCTTT.